This paragraph reports one TCR beta chain. Antigen specificity is unknown. Patients were left out if they had other autoimmune diseases, uncontrolled infections, pregnancy or lactation. Clinical symptoms, serum thyroxine, TRAb, thyroid ultrasound and orbital computed tomography formed the basis of diagnosis. These data are taken from a study of Graves' ophthalmopathy and Graves' hyperthyroidism. Across the study: Peripheral blood was gathered at first diagnosis, ahead of any treatment whatsoever.

General study findings and limits: Blood also held most thyroid clonotypes expanded above 0.001 frequency.

TCR beta CDR3 regions were amplified from RNA transcripts. The first round was an RT-PCR with HTBI primers, and the second round was a multiplex PCR. TCRdb reanalysed the multiplex PCR reads using MiXCR and keeps one entry per CDR3 protein. The sample yields some 390,000 distinct CDR3 sequences, 15% to 20% seen once. The junction had 8 bases not matched to a gene; V was cut back by 4 bases and J by 5 bases. The CDR3 sequence is 14 residues long. Germline CDR1 MNHEY, CDR2 SVGEGT. Sequencing used peripheral blood. This sequence joins TRBV6-2 or TRBV6-3 and TRBJ2-7; 7 bases match TRBD1. The clonotype comes from a woman in her late teens or twenties with Graves' ophthalmopathy. The CDR3 reads CASSSVRGNDEQYF. The CDR3 DNA reads as TGTGCCAGCAGTTCGGTCAGGGGGAACGACGAGCAGTACTTC.